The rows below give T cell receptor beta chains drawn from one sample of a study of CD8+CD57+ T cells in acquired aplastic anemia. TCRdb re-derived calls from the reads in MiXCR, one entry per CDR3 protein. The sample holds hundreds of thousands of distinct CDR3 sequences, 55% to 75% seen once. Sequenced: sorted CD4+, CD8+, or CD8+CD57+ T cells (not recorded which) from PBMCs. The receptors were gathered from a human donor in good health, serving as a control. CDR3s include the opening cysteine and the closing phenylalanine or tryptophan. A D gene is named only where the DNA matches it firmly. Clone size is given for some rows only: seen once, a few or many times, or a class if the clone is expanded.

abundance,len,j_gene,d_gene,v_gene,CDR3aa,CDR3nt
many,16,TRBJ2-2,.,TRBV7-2,CASSFNGGPGTGELFF,TGTGCCAGCAGCTTTAACGGGGGGCCGGGCACCGGGGAGCTGTTTTTT
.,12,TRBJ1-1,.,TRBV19,CASSLEAVDAFF,TGTGCCAGCAGTTTAGAAGCAGTGGATGCTTTCTTT
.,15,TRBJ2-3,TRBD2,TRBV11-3,CASSSTGGATDTQYF,TGTGCCAGCAGCTCCACGGGAGGGGCGACAGATACGCAGTATTTT
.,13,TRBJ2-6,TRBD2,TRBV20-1,CSATVAGWDFLTF,TGCAGTGCTACCGTAGCGGGATGGGACTTCCTGACTTTC
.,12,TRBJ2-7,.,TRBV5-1,CASSLAGSEQYF,TGCGCCAGCAGCTTGGCAGGGTCCGAGCAGTACTTC
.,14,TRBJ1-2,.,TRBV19,CASSIGRTSYGYTF,TGTGCCAGTAGTATCGGCCGGACATCATATGGCTACACCTTC
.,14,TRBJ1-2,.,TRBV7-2,CASGLGEGYCGYTF,TGTGCCAGCGGCTTAGGCGAGGGGTACTGTGGCTACACCTTC
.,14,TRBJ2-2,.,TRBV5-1,CASSPAGRAGELFF,TGCGCCAGCAGCCCAGCCGGTCGTGCAGGGGAGCTGTTTTTT
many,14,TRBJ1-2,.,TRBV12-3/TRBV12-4,CASSLGRSLYGYTF,TGTGCCAGCAGTTTGGGTCGTTCCCTCTATGGCTACACCTTC
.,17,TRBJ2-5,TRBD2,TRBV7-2,CASSPYGRVEDQETQYF,TGTGCCAGCAGCCCATATGGGAGGGTGGAGGACCAAGAGACCCAGTACTTC
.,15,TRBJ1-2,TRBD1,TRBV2,CASSEKRGQGDGYTF,TGTGCCAGCAGTGAAAAAAGGGGACAGGGCGATGGCTACACCTTC
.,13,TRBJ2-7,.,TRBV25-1,CASSAIQGSEQYF,TGCGCCAGCAGCGCGATACAGGGTAGCGAGCAGTACTTC
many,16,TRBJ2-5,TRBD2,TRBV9,CASSVLPDLAEETQYF,TGTGCCAGCAGCGTTCTCCCGGACCTAGCGGAGGAGACCCAGTACTTC
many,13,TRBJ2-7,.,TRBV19,CASSISGVGEQYF,TGTGCCAGTAGTATTTCAGGGGTGGGGGAGCAGTACTTC
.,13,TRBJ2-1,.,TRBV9,CASSEGTSNEQFF,TGTGCCAGCAGCGAGGGGACGTCGAATGAGCAGTTCTTC
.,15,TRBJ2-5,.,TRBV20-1,CSAPGAARVQETQYF,TGCAGTGCGCCTGGGGCCGCCAGGGTCCAAGAGACCCAGTACTTC
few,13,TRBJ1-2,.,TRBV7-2,CASSLQQAHGYTF,TGTGCCAGCAGCTTACAACAAGCCCATGGCTACACCTTC
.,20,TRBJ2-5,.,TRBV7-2,CASSQDLLRHESDLVETQYF,TGCGCCAGCAGCCAAGATCTTCTTCGTCACGAGTCGGATCTGGTGGAGACCCAGTACTTC
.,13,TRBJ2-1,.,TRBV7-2,CASSLMENSPPYF,TGTGCCAGCAGCTTAATGGAGAATTCCCCGCCGTACTTC
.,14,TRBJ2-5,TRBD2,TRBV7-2,CASSWGLTWETEYF,TGTGCCAGCAGCTGGGGACTAACTTGGGAGACCGAGTACTTC
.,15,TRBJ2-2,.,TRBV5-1,CASSFVSQITGELFF,TGCGCCAGCAGCTTTGTAAGTCAGATCACCGGGGAGCTGTTTTTT
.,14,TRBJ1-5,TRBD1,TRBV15,CATSKDRGYQPQHF,TGTGCCACCAGCAAGGACAGGGGGTATCAGCCCCAGCATTTT
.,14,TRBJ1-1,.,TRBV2,CASSVEVMNTEAFF,TGTGCCAGCAGTGTCGAGGTCATGAACACTGAAGCTTTCTTT
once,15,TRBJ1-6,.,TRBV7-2,CASSAVLGQAYDQHF,TGTGCCAGCAGCGCGGTCCTGGGACAAGCCTACGACCAGCACTTT
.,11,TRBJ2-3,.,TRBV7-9,CASGSTGTGYF,TGTGCCAGCGGCAGCACTGGCACGGGGTATTTT
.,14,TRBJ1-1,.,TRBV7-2,CASSRGQANDEAFF,TGCGCCAGCAGCCGCGGCCAGGCGAACGATGAAGCTTTCTTT
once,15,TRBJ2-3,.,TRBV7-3,CASSLMVPGGDTQYF,TGTGCCAGCAGCTTAATGGTGCCTGGGGGGGATACGCAGTATTTT
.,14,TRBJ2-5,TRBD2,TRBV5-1,CATSVLAEAETQYF,TGCGCCACCAGCGTGCTAGCGGAGGCCGAGACCCAGTACTTC
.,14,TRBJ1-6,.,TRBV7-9,CASSLGEKASPLPF,TGTGCCAGCAGTTTGGGCGAAAAGGCTTCACCCCTCCCCTTT
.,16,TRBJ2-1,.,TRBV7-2,CASSLAWRRPVNEQFF,TGTGCCAGCAGCTTAGCTTGGAGACGACCGGTCAATGAGCAGTTCTTC
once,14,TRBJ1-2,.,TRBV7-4,CASSVAQRGDGYTF,TGTGCCAGCAGCGTAGCACAGAGGGGCGATGGCTACACCTTC
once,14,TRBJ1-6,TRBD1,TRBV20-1,CSASFRDRGSPLHF,TGCAGTGCTAGCTTCCGGGACAGGGGTTCACCCCTCCACTTT
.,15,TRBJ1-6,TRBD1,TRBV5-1,CASSFRDRGCSPLHF,TGCGCCAGCAGCTTCCGGGACAGGGGGTGTTCACCCCTCCACTTT
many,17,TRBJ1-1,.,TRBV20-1,CSASAIALGGVNTEAFF,TGCAGTGCTAGCGCAATTGCTTTAGGCGGGGTGAACACTGAAGCTTTCTTT
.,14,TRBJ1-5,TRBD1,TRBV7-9,CASSWTGNNQPQHF,TGTGCCAGCAGCTGGACAGGGAATAATCAGCCCCAGCATTTT
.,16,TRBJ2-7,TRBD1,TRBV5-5,CASSLGGTGASREQYF,TGTGCCAGCAGCTTGGGCGGGACAGGGGCTTCTCGCGAGCAGTACTTC
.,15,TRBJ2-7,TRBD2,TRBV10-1,CASSESGGGSYEQYF,TGCGCCAGCAGTGAGTCTGGGGGGGGCTCCTACGAGCAGTACTTC
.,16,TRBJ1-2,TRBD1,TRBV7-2,CDSSLGDRAYEQYYTF,TGTGACAGCAGCTTAGGGGACAGGGCCTACGAGCAGTACTACACCTTC
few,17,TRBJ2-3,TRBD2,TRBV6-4,CASRVLIAGGPTDTQYF,TGTGCCAGCCGAGTCCTTATAGCGGGGGGCCCCACAGATACGCAGTATTTT
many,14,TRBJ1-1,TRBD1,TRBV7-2,CASSWDSRSTEAFF,TGTGCCAGCAGCTGGGACAGCCGCAGCACTGAAGCTTTCTTT
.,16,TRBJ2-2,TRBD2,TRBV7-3,CASIPTTGGTPGELFF,TGTGCCAGCATTCCAACTACCGGGGGGACCCCAGGGGAGCTGTTTTTT
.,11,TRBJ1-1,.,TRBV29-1,CSAPGTCKGSF,TGCAGCGCTCCTGGCACCTGCAAAGGGTCGTTT
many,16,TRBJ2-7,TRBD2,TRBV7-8,CASSPGGLAGFYEQYF,TGTGCCAGCAGCCCAGGAGGACTAGCGGGGTTCTACGAGCAGTACTTC
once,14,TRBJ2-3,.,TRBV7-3,CASSLTSRTDTQYF,TGTGCCAGCAGCTTAACTTCCCGGACAGATACGCAGTATTTT